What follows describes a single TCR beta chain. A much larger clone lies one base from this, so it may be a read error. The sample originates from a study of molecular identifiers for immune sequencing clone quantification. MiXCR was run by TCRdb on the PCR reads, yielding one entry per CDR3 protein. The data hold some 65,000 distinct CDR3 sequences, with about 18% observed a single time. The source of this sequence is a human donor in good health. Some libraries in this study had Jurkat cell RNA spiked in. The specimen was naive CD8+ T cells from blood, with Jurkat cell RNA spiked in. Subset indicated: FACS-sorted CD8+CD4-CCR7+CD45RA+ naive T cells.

CDR3 DNA sequence: TGTGCCAGCAGCCCACTAGCGGGAGATCCCTCGAGCTCCTACAATGTGCAGTTCTTC. This sequence encodes CASSPLAGDPSSSYNVQFF. V gene TRBV7-2 combines with J gene TRBJ2-1, with TRBD2 matching 11 bases. Per germline, CDR1 SGHTA and CDR2 FQGNSA. The CDR3 is made up of 19 amino acids.